The source of this T cell receptor (beta chain) is a study of cytotoxic CD8 clonotypes in ibrutinib-treated CLL (dated by TCRdb to the early 2020s). Regarding the study in general: In this cohort, approximately 14 patients were treatment-naive and ten to twelve were relapsed/refractory, while under 18 had unmutated IGHV. Responses were partial in approximately 24 patients and complete in 2; after median approximately 66 months follow-up, about 14 stayed in remission and roughly twelve progressed. Samples at response were collected after a median of about 11 months of treatment, with a range of about 6 to 36 months. On average, each sample yielded around 230,000 productive templates and 94,082 productive rearrangements. Longitudinal samples were available for about 30% of the 86 trial participants. Cryopreserved peripheral blood mononuclear cells were collected before treatment, at response, and at either disease progression or sustained remission. All remission and progressive disease samples were collected while patients were still receiving ibrutinib. Beyond this particular receptor, the publication reports: At baseline, clonality was higher than in age-matched healthy donors and showed a strong correlation with circulating CD8+ T-cell counts. Sampling times were not matched between patients in sustained remission and patients whose disease was progressing, and lymph node repertoires were not examined. Public clonotypes were rare and either contracted or stayed stable during treatment, and the rise in clonality at ibrutinib response reflected the expansion of private clonotypes. At ibrutinib response clonality went up, during sustained remission it held steady, and at progression it dropped back toward baseline.

Each clonotype received, on average, around 10x coverage in deep resolution sequencing performed on a MiSeq, where the target depth lay between 1 in 1 million and 1 in 200,000 T cells. TCR beta libraries were generated with the immunoSEQ hsTCRB Kit. The authors' analysis ran thus. Data were analyzed with ImmunoSEQ Data Assistant and ImmunoSEQ Analyzer, with V, D and J genes assigned per IMGT definitions. Clonality was computed as one minus normalized Shannon entropy of productive rearrangement frequencies, ranging from 0 to 1. Only overrepresented clonotypes making up at least 0.05% of each patient's repertoire were included in the public clonotype analysis. Roughly 13 age-matched healthy donor repertoires from immuneACCESS were used as controls for clonality. Drawn from immuneACCESS, this table holds only the in-frame rearrangements with V and J called that TCRdb kept. Clones are partly lost; checked studies trace under half to an unresolved V gene and leave the rest unexplained. The V and J calls and clone size were taken over from that table, and D and trimming were inferred from the DNA. This sample holds 270,000 or so clones; around 77% were observed only once. The ten largest clonotypes hold about 5.3% of the sample.

CDR1 and CDR2 were assigned from the germline V gene as MNHEY and SVGAGI. Inclusive of the bounding cysteine and phenylalanine, the CDR3 is 14 residues long. CDR3 DNA is the only sequence kept; it has 42 bases, read in frame from the first base. Between the V and J ends, shortened by 7 bases and 6 bases respectively, the junction contains 18 bases. Sample time point, as interpreted from the label and publication: progressive disease on ibrutinib. For TCR beta library preparation, roughly 2.1 micrograms of genomic DNA were isolated from cryopreserved PBMCs. Longitudinal blood samples from CLL patients on ibrutinib monotherapy were analyzed using high-throughput TCR beta sequencing. Patients were enrolled in a phase 2 open-label single-center ibrutinib monotherapy trial. On this clone: What this receptor recognizes is not known. No base qualities exist here, and no much larger clone lies one base off it.

This TCR came from a human donor with chronic lymphocytic leukemia. Sample: PBMCs, taken at disease progression, from a patient treated with ibrutinib. The V and J segments used are TRBV6-5 and TRBJ2-5; the D gene cannot be named for sure. Read as DNA, the sequence is TGTGCCAGCACCCCGGACCCGAGGATCCAGACCCAGTACTTC. Translated, it gives CASTPDPRIQTQYF.